This T cell receptor (beta chain) was sequenced for a study of glioma-infiltrating T cells. General observations from the study: Very few CDR3 sequences were shared between tissue and blood. Tissue-blood divergence was below expectation in non-neoplastic patients, above in gliomas.

Amplification of TCR alpha and beta CDR3 regions from RNA used iRepertoire nested multiplex PCR. One-step reverse transcription and amplification started from approximately 100-400 ng of tissue mRNA or PBMC total RNA. TCRdb reprocessed the multiplex PCR reads with MiXCR, giving one entry per CDR3 protein. The table records some 3,200 distinct CDR3 sequences, 17% of them present only once. This clonotype was counted many times. Antigen specificity is unknown. The CDR3 has 16 residues. V lost 1 base, J lost 10 bases, and 17 bases lay in between. Germline CDR1 and CDR2: SGHDN and FVKESK. Material: glioma tissue, nonneoplastic brain tissue, or PBMCs (not recorded which). V usage is TRBV14 and J usage is TRBJ1-6; D remains ambiguous. The source is a human donor with low-grade glioma or glioblastoma, undergoing nonglioma brain surgery, or in good health (not recorded which). The CDR3 sequence: CASSQGREGTWSPLHF. In DNA form, the CDR3 reads TGTGCCAGCAGCCAAGGCCGGGAAGGCACTTGGTCACCCCTCCACTTT.